The 21 T cell receptor beta chains given below trace back to one sample, sequenced in a study of cytomegalovirus exposure and HLA in healthy donors. The study ran its PCR with 60 Vbeta and 13 Jbeta primers. Some clones are missing from TCRdb's copy, which holds only in-frame ones; the method was immunoSEQ multiplex PCR. In the table there are about 140,000 clones, 70% of which are singletons. The source material was PBMCs. The receptors here all came from a woman in her sixties or seventies in good health and CMV-seropositive.

This chain connects TRBV18 to TRBJ2-3, with TRBD2 identical over 12 bases. This CDR3 has 17 residues. CDR1 and CDR2 from the germline V gene are KGHSH and LQKENI. V shed 3 bases, J shed 4 bases, and the junction held 8 bases outside the gene matches. For the CDR3, the DNA is TGTGCCAGCTCACCTCGGACTAGCGGGATTGTGGCAGATACGCAGTATTTT. Its protein product is CASSPRTSGIVADTQYF.

J is TRBJ1-2 and V is TRBV25-1; D possibly corresponds to TRBD1 (6 bases). Trimming took off 8 bases at V and 2 bases at J, with 9 bases between the two ends. Germline V gene data show CDR1 as MGHDK and CDR2 as SYGVNS. The CDR3 has 12 residues. CDR3 bases: TGTGCCAGCGAGGGGGAAAACTATGGCTACACCTTC. It encodes CASEGENYGYTF.

This chain links TRBV30 with TRBJ1-1; D is uncertain. Germline V CDR1 and CDR2: GTSNPN, SVGIG (reference sequence). V shed 3 bases and J shed 0 bases, with 17 bases lying between them. The CDR3 sequence is 16 residues long. The chain's CDR3 is CAWSDGSLTMNTEAFF. CDR3 nucleotide sequence: TGTGCCTGGAGCGACGGGTCGCTTACCATGAACACTGAAGCTTTCTTT.

The chain couples TRBV6-6 to TRBJ2-7; maybe TRBD2 (6 bases). The CDR3 consists of 15 residues. CDR1 is MNHNY, CDR2 SVGAGI, per germline (reference sequence). The V end lost 0 bases, the J end lost 0 bases, and 9 bases lay between the germline ends. As DNA, the CDR3 is TGTGCCAGCAGTTACTCTGGGGGGAGCTCCTACGAGCAGTACTTC. Protein: CASSYSGGSSYEQYF.

This chain connects TRBV2 to TRBJ2-7; D may be TRBD1 (5 bases). Germline CDR1 is SNHLY and CDR2 is FYNNEI. V lost 10 bases and J lost 6, with 19 bases in between. The CDR3 covers 13 residues. The CDR3 coding sequence is TGTGCCATCGCGACAGTTCCCCGTGGCGAGCAGTACTTC. This translates into CAIATVPRGEQYF.

V is TRBV5-1 and J is TRBJ2-5; TRBD2 agrees at 7 bases. The CDR3 contains 16 residues. The germline V gene encodes CDR1 SGHRS and CDR2 YFSETQ. V lost 0 bases, J lost 2 bases, and 7 bases stayed unmatched. The CDR3 protein is CASSLAGGAGQETQYF. CDR3 coding DNA: TGCGCCAGCAGCTTGGCCGGGGGAGCGGGGCAAGAGACCCAGTACTTC.

In DNA form, the CDR3 reads TGCGCCAGCAGCTTGGGGACTTTTTACAATGAGCAGTTCTTC. As protein: CASSLGTFYNEQFF. V is TRBV5-1 and J is TRBJ2-1; TRBD2 is a possible D gene (5 bases). The V end was cut by 0 bases, the J end by 4 bases, with 8 bases between. The CDR3 consists of 14 residues. CDR1 is SGHRS and CDR2 is YFSETQ in the germline V gene.

The chain combines TRBV29-1 with TRBJ2-1; possible D gene TRBD2, 6 bases. With 0 bases removed from V and 6 bases from J, the gap between germline ends came to 12 bases. This CDR3 contains 14 residues. The germline V gene encodes CDR1 SQVTM and CDR2 ANQGSEA. As DNA, the CDR3 is TGCAGCGTTGAAGATCCCCCGACTAGCAATGAGCAGTTCTTC. It is translated as CSVEDPPTSNEQFF.

The chain employs TRBV9 and TRBJ1-4, with D maybe TRBD1 (6 bases). Looked up from germline, CDR1 is SGDLS and CDR2 is YYNGEE. The CDR3 has 15 residues. V was shortened by 4 bases and J by 7 bases, with 17 bases between the two germline ends. Here the CDR3 reads CASSPGGGGGEKLFF. CDR3 DNA sequence: TGTGCCAGCAGCCCGGGGGGAGGGGGTGGTGAAAAACTGTTTTTT.

CDR3 nucleotides: TGTGCCAGCAGCGGACTAGCGGAGCACTACAATGAGCAGTTCTTC. Protein: CASSGLAEHYNEQFF. The chain links TRBV28 to TRBJ2-1, with 10 positions matching TRBD2. V trimming: 6 bases; J trimming: 3 bases; junction bases outside the gene matches: 5. CDR1 is MDHEN, CDR2 SYDVKM, per germline. The CDR3 is 15 amino acids.

The chain has TRBV7-6 and TRBJ2-1; the match to TRBD2 covers 9 bases. The ends lost 2 bases at V and 1 base at J; junction bases unmatched: 9. The CDR3 totals 18 residues. Germline CDR1 is SGHVS and CDR2 is FNYEAQ. CDR3: CASSLLPSGVGSYNEQFF. The CDR3 DNA is TGTGCCAGCAGCTTATTGCCTAGCGGGGTCGGATCCTACAATGAGCAGTTCTTC.

The rearrangement links TRBV6-1 to TRBJ1-2; D is ambiguous. The CDR3 contains 13 residues. Trimming removed 10 bases from V and 4 bases from J, with 16 bases in between. Germline V gives CDR1 MNHNS, CDR2 SASEGT. Written as DNA, the CDR3 is TGTGCCACCCAAACCGTAGTGGTCTATGGCTACACCTTC. Its translation: CATQTVVVYGYTF.

In its sample, this clone was seen a few times. V usage is TRBV6-1 and J usage is TRBJ2-1; 10 bases are shared with TRBD1. Germline-derived CDR1 and CDR2 are MNHNS and SASEGT. Germline trimming cut 4 bases from V and 8 bases from J; bases unmatched to any gene: 11. The CDR3 spans 16 residues. CDR3 amino acids: CASSGRQGASLDEQFF. In DNA form, the CDR3 reads TGTGCCAGCAGTGGGCGACAGGGGGCATCCCTAGATGAGCAGTTCTTC.

A few counts support this clone. The chain uses TRBV5-4 and TRBJ1-1; 7 bases are shared with TRBD1. J gave up 1 base and V 4 bases, and 7 bases lay outside the gene matches. The germline gives CDR1 SGHNT, CDR2 YYREEE (reference sequence). This CDR3 has 15 amino acids. This chain's CDR3 is CASSLTRQGNTEAFF. CDR3 bases: TGTGCCAGCAGCCTGACGAGACAGGGGAACACTGAAGCTTTCTTT.

The J gene is TRBJ2-5, the V gene TRBV28; maybe TRBD2 (6 bases). CDR3 length equals 15 residues. Germline values: CDR1 MDHEN, CDR2 SYDVKM. The V end was cut by 6 bases, the J end by 5 bases, with 19 bases between. CDR3 DNA sequence: TGTGCCAGCAGCCCCGGGAGTCTCGCGGGGGAGACCCAGTACTTC. Its protein product is CASSPGSLAGETQYF.

J is TRBJ2-7 and V is TRBV15; TRBD2 is a possible D gene (5 bases). Germline CDR1 and CDR2: LNHNV and YYDKDF (reference sequence). The V gene lost 0 bases and the J gene lost 2 bases, with 8 bases spanning the gap. The CDR3 spans 14 residues. The CDR3: CATSRERATYEQYF. The CDR3 nucleotides are TGTGCCACCAGCAGAGAGAGGGCTACCTACGAGCAGTACTTC.

This clone came up once. The rearrangement joins TRBV30 to TRBJ1-5; 7 positions agree with TRBD1. Germline V lookup: CDR1 GTSNPN, CDR2 SVGIG (reference sequence). CDR3 length equals 17 residues. V trimming: 4 bases; J trimming: 1 base; junction bases outside the gene matches: 13. CDR3 loop: CAWTSGLTGSSNQPQHF. The CDR3 DNA sequence: TGTGCCTGGACTAGTGGCTTGACAGGGTCGAGCAATCAGCCCCAGCATTTT.

V and J are TRBV5-1 and TRBJ2-3; no clear D gene. The germline V gene encodes CDR1 SGHRS and CDR2 YFSETQ. V shed 0 bases and J shed 1 base, with 3 bases lying between them. The CDR3 is 13 amino acids. This CDR3 is CASSLGGTDTQYF. For the CDR3, the DNA is TGCGCCAGCAGCTTGGGAGGCACAGATACGCAGTATTTT.

The chain couples TRBV12-5 to TRBJ2-2; a weak D match, TRBD1 (6 bases). Germline values: CDR1 LGHNT, CDR2 FRNRAP. Trimming took 5 bases from V and 2 from J, leaving 12 bases between them. The length of the CDR3 is 15 residues. CDR3 bases: TGTGCTAGTGGTCCCTCGGACAGAAACACCGGGGAGCTGTTTTTT. Protein: CASGPSDRNTGELFF.

The V gene is TRBV5-4, the J gene TRBJ1-2, with TRBD1 identical over 7 bases. The ends lost 2 bases at V and 4 bases at J; junction bases unmatched: 14. The CDR3 length is 17 residues. Germline CDR1 and CDR2: SGHNT and YYREEE (reference sequence). The CDR3 DNA follows: TGTGCCAGCAGCTTCGGACAGACAGGGACGGATGGCTATGGCTACACCTTC. Translated, it gives CASSFGQTGTDGYGYTF.

The J gene is TRBJ1-5, the V gene TRBV27; weak D call: TRBD1 (6 bases). V was trimmed by 3 bases and J by 2 bases, leaving 17 bases between them. This CDR3 has 17 amino acids. The germline V gene has CDR1 MNHEY and CDR2 SMNVEV (reference sequence). The DNA of the CDR3 is TGTGCCAGCAGTTTTGTCCCCTTGAGACAGGGCAATCAGCCCCAGCATTTT. It is translated as CASSFVPLRQGNQPQHF.